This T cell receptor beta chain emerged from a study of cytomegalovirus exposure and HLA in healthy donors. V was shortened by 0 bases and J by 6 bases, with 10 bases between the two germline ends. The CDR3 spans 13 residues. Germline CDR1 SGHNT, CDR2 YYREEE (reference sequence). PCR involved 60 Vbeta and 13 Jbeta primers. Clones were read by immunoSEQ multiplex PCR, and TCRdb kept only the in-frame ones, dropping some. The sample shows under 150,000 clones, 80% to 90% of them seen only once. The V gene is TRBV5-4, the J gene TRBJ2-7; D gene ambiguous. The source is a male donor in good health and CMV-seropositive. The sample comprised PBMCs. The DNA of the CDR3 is TGTGCCAGCAGCTTGGGAGGCGGTGTCGAGCAGTACTTC. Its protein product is CASSLGGGVEQYF.